This T cell receptor (beta chain) originates from a study of T cells in Graves' hyperthyroidism and ophthalmopathy. The overall study: The authors collected peripheral blood at initial diagnosis, before any treatment.

There are many counts of this clonotype. Diagnostic decisions used clinical symptoms, serum thyroxine and TRAb, thyroid ultrasound and orbital computed tomography. Amplification yielded TCR beta CDR3 regions, with RNA transcripts as the source. The TCR CDR3 was amplified in a first-round RT-PCR using the HTBI primer set. In TCRdb, the multiplex PCR reads were re-called with MiXCR into one record per CDR3 protein. The table includes more than 300,000 distinct CDR3 sequences, about 17% detected once. Germline CDR1 and CDR2: SEHNR and FQNEAQ (reference sequence). V lost 5 bases and J lost 3, with 7 bases in between. The CDR3 consists of 12 residues.

The clonotype originates from a woman aged 25-40 years with Graves' hyperthyroidism that later progressed to Graves' ophthalmopathy. V usage is TRBV7-9 and J usage is TRBJ2-5, with D hard to call. The sample was blood. The CDR3 protein is CASSGLEETQYF. In nucleotides, the CDR3 is TGTGCCAGCAGCGGTTTGGAAGAGACCCAGTACTTC.